The 7 T cell receptor beta chains below all came from one sample that was sequenced in a study of blood T cell repertoires in COVID-19 (dated by TCRdb to 2018 to 2021). Receptor amplification or capture employed the immunoSEQ multiplex PCR assay. This is the immuneACCESS table as TCRdb keeps it, with only in-frame sequences that have V and J called. A part of the clones is gone; compared with another copy, unresolved V genes explain less than half, and the rest is unexplained. The sample table records 180,000 or so clones; around 83% of these occur just once. The leading ten clones occupy around 8% of the sample. Sequencing input: peripheral blood. These receptors were collected from an older woman with acute or convalescent COVID-19.

This clone was recorded only once. The genes are TRBV11-2 and TRBJ2-6; a weak D match, TRBD1 (6 bases). This CDR3 has 15 amino acids. Germline CDR1 is SGHAT and CDR2 is FQNNGV. Deletions cut 4 bases from V and 4 bases from J, with 11 bases between. The CDR3 loop reads CASSWIGTGANVLTF. CDR3 nucleotide sequence: TGTGCCAGCAGCTGGATAGGGACAGGGGCCAACGTCCTGACTTTC.

The chain uses TRBV23-1 and TRBJ2-1, with 14 bases matching TRBD2. TRBV23-1 is placed among ORFs of uncertain function. Trimming at V came to 5 bases and at J to 6 bases, leaving 12 bases not matched to a gene. The CDR3 is made up of 18 amino acids. The CDR3 nucleotides read TGCGCCAGCAGTTATCGGACGGGGACTAGCGGGAGAGGCAATGAGCAGTTCTTC. Its protein is CASSYRTGTSGRGNEQFF.

The gene calls are TRBV7-8 and TRBJ2-1, with D tentatively TRBD2 (5 bases). This CDR3 spans 15 amino acids. V was clipped by 5 bases and J by 2 bases, with 13 bases between them. Germline V gene lookup returns CDR1 SGHVS and CDR2 FQNEAQ. Written as DNA, the CDR3 is TGTGCCAGCAGCCGTGTCGGAGGCCCCTACAATGAGCAGTTCTTC. Protein sequence: CASSRVGGPYNEQFF.

The chain links TRBV7-2 to TRBJ2-7, with 8 nucleotides matching TRBD2. V shed 5 bases and J 2 bases; nucleotides not matched to a gene: 14. The germline CDR1 and CDR2 sequences are SGHTA and FQGNSA. The CDR3 is made up of 17 amino acids. CDR3 sequence reads: CASSPGGGAGVPYEQYV. The CDR3 DNA is TGTGCCAGCAGCCCCGGCGGGGGAGCGGGAGTCCCCTACGAGCAGTACGTC.

The rearrangement links TRBV2 to TRBJ2-1; 7 bases map to TRBD2. From germline, CDR1 is SNHLY and CDR2 FYNNEI. Unmatched junction bases numbered 7, after V lost 9 bases and J lost 8 bases. This CDR3 spans 12 amino acids. Written as DNA, the CDR3 is TGTGCCAGAAGGGGAGGGAGAGATGAGCAGTTCTTC. Encoded protein: CARRGGRDEQFF.

V is TRBV30 and J is TRBJ2-5, with 7 bases aligning to TRBD1. The junction had 13 bases not matched to a gene; V was cut back by 0 bases and J by 6 bases. The CDR3 spans 16 residues. From germline, CDR1 is GTSNPN and CDR2 SVGIG (reference sequence). CDR3 sequence: CAWSVPPGQRRKTQYF. CDR3 bases: TGTGCCTGGAGTGTACCTCCGGGACAGAGGAGGAAGACCCAGTACTTC.

J is TRBJ2-2 and V is TRBV28; 8 bases are shared with TRBD1. Germline-derived CDR1 and CDR2 are MDHEN and SYDVKM. The V gene end was trimmed by 5 bases and the J gene end by 1 base; junction bases not matched to a gene: 6. The CDR3 loop spans 16 amino acids. CDR3 sequence reads: CASSPPGTGNTGELFF. The CDR3 region has the DNA TGTGCCAGCAGTCCCCCGGGGACAGGGAACACCGGGGAGCTGTTTTTT.